Below are 25 T cell receptor beta chains sequenced from a single sample in a study of shared clonotypes between healthy human individuals. Generated by immunoSEQ multiplex PCR, the TCRdb table keeps only in-frame clones and is missing some. The table shows a few million clones, with just over 90% occurring only once. As defined, naive CD8 cells were CD45RO-negative and positively selected for CCR7, with terminally differentiated effector memory CD45RA+ cells excluded. The sequencing input was naive CD8+ T cells from PBMCs. These receptors all stem from a man aged 18-30 years in good health. Some clones in this sample may be carry-over from other donors' samples.

Note on this clone: Within the sample, other DNA sequences also encode this same CDR3. CDR3 bases: TGCAGCGCCAGGGGGGGCACAGATACGCAGTATTTT. This gives the protein CSARGGTDTQYF. The J gene is TRBJ2-3, the V gene TRBV29-1; tentatively, D is TRBD1 (7 bases). The CDR3 length is 12 residues. Trimming pared 7 bases from V and 1 base from J, leaving 9 bases between. Germline CDR1 and CDR2: SQVTM and ANQGSEA.

V and J are TRBV29-1 and TRBJ2-1, with 10 bases identical to TRBD2. This CDR3 has 14 amino acids. The J segment lost 2 bases and the V segment lost 6 bases, leaving 4 bases of the junction unmatched. Germline loops: CDR1 SQVTM, CDR2 ANQGSEA. The CDR3 nucleotides read TGCAGCGTCGACACTAGCGGGGCCTACAATGAGCAGTTCTTC. The encoded protein is CSVDTSGAYNEQFF.

This clone was seen only once. The CDR3 reads CASSLVDRKSEQYF. The CDR3, as DNA: TGTGCCAGCAGCTTAGTGGACAGGAAAAGCGAGCAGTACTTC. The V and J genes are TRBV11-2 and TRBJ2-7; 7 nucleotides align to TRBD1. From germline, CDR1 is SGHAT and CDR2 FQNNGV. There are 14 residues in the CDR3. V gave up 1 base and J gave up 6 bases; unmatched junction bases: 6. Supplemented by reference TRBV11-2 and TRBJ2-7, the full variable domain reads EAGVAQSPRYKIIEKRQSVAFWCNPISGHATLYWYQQILGQGPKLLIQFQNNGVVDDSQLPKDRFSAERLKGVDSTLKIQPAKLEDSAVYLCASSLVDRKSEQYFGPGTRLTVT.

The chain recombines TRBV6-1 with TRBJ2-7, with 8 bases aligning to TRBD1. The germline V gene encodes CDR1 MNHNS and CDR2 SASEGT. V gave up 3 bases and J gave up 1 base; unmatched junction bases: 5. CDR3 length: 15 amino acids. The CDR3 region has the DNA TGTGCCAGCAGTGATCGCAGGGGGCCTTCCTACGAGCAGTACTTC. This encodes CASSDRRGPSYEQYF.

The chain recombines TRBV7-8 with TRBJ1-2; 11 positions agree with TRBD1. The CDR3 has 17 amino acids. Per the germline V gene, CDR1 is SGHVS and CDR2 is FQNEAQ. Trimming removed 1 base from V and 4 bases from J; junction bases left unmatched: 8. In DNA form, the CDR3 reads TGTGCCAGCAGCTTAGGGGACAGGGGGACGATTGCCTATGGCTACACCTTC. Its protein product is CASSLGDRGTIAYGYTF.

The J gene is TRBJ2-5, the V gene TRBV29-1; 9 bases map to TRBD1. The CDR3 has 15 amino acids. J lost 4 bases, V lost 4 bases, and 10 bases had no gene match. The V gene's germline CDR1 is SQVTM and CDR2 ANQGSEA. The CDR3 nucleotides read TGCAGCGTTGCCTTCGGGACAGGGATTATAGAGACCCAGTACTTC. As protein: CSVAFGTGIIETQYF.

With regard to this clone: The junction does not match germline at one end; this may be a read error. V usage is TRBV7-9 and J usage is TRBJ2-1, with a weak D call TRBD1 (6 bases). The germline CDR1 and CDR2 sequences are SEHNR and FQNEAQ (reference sequence). The CDR3 contains 14 residues. CDR3 nucleotide sequence: TGTGTCAGCCGGCCCGGGACACCGGACAATGAGCAGTTCTTC. Amino acid sequence: CVSRPGTPDNEQFF.

This chain links TRBV28 with TRBJ2-5, with TRBD1 matching over 10 bases. The CDR3 covers 18 residues. CDR1 is MDHEN and CDR2 is SYDVKM in the germline V gene. Trimming cost V 5 bases and J 1 base; bases outside gene matches: 13. CDR3 DNA sequence: TGTGCCAGCAGTCTTATGGACGGGACAGGGGACTCCCAAGAGACCCAGTACTTC. This translates into CASSLMDGTGDSQETQYF.

The rearrangement uses TRBV29-1 and TRBJ1-2; maybe TRBD1 (5 bases). The CDR3 contains 13 residues. Germline loops: CDR1 SQVTM, CDR2 ANQGSEA. Trimming left V 7 bases short and J 8 bases short, with 20 bases between. This CDR3 is CSAAGTDDDGYTF. As DNA, the CDR3 is TGCAGCGCCGCAGGGACCGATGATGACGGCTACACCTTC.

This rearrangement joins TRBV27 to TRBJ2-7, with TRBD2 identical over 8 bases. This CDR3 spans 16 amino acids. Trimming cost V 2 bases and J 5 bases; bases outside gene matches: 11. Germline V gene lookup returns CDR1 MNHEY and CDR2 SMNVEV (reference sequence). CDR3 in amino acids: CASSLSPGTSVDEQYF. The CDR3 DNA sequence: TGTGCCAGCAGTTTAAGCCCCGGGACTAGTGTTGACGAGCAGTACTTC.

The gene calls are TRBV6-1 and TRBJ1-5; D is ambiguous. Per germline, CDR1 MNHNS and CDR2 SASEGT. This CDR3 is built from 15 residues. Trimming shortened V by 5 bases and J by 0 bases, and 11 bases separated the two germline ends. The CDR3 DNA follows: TGTGCCAGCAGTTGGGAGAAATATAGCAATCAGCCCCAGCATTTT. Translated, it gives CASSWEKYSNQPQHF.

This clone occurred once. The chain has TRBV9 and TRBJ2-3, with 11 bases that match TRBD2. With V trimmed by 7 bases and J by 5 bases, 9 bases remained unmatched. Germline V gene data show CDR1 as SGDLS and CDR2 as YYNGEE. The CDR3 runs 15 residues. Written as DNA, the CDR3 is TGTGCCAGCGCACCGGGACTAGCGGACATAGATACGCAGTATTTT. Protein: CASAPGLADIDTQYF.

The rearrangement uses TRBV29-1 and TRBJ2-5; D is unresolved. This CDR3 contains 11 residues. Trimming shortened V by 4 bases and J by 11 bases, and 14 bases separated the two germline ends. The germline gives CDR1 SQVTM, CDR2 ANQGSEA. CDR3 DNA: TGCAGCGTTGCGAGGTCAGGAGAGCAGTACTTC. This translates into CSVARSGEQYF.

The gene calls are TRBV6-5 and TRBJ2-2; no reliable D call. Germline V gene data show CDR1 as MNHEY and CDR2 as SVGAGI. The CDR3 has 15 residues. Trimming removed 5 bases at V and 2 bases at J, with 12 bases between. Here the CDR3 DNA reads TGTGCCAGCAGTGCCCGGGTCGCAAACACCGGGGAGCTGTTTTTT. It specifies CASSARVANTGELFF.

This clone was picked up a small number of times. The chain recombines TRBV25-1 with TRBJ1-1; weak D call: TRBD1 (6 bases). This CDR3 has 13 amino acids. With 9 bases removed from V and 4 bases from J, the gap between germline ends came to 15 bases. Looked up from germline, CDR1 is MGHDK and CDR2 is SYGVNS. The CDR3 nucleotides are TGTGCCAGAGGGACCTCAGGGGTCACTGAAGCTTTCTTT. This translates into CARGTSGVTEAFF.

The chain couples TRBV7-9 to TRBJ2-1; 8 positions match TRBD1. CDR1 is SEHNR and CDR2 is FQNEAQ in the germline V gene (reference sequence). Unmatched junction bases numbered 3, after V lost 3 bases and J lost 2 bases. The CDR3 has 15 amino acids. For the CDR3, the DNA is TGTGCCAGCAGCTTCGTACAGGGGGCCTACAATGAGCAGTTCTTC. Its translation is CASSFVQGAYNEQFF.

The J gene is TRBJ1-4, the V gene TRBV25-1; weak D call: TRBD1 (6 bases). Trimming left V 3 bases short and J 6 bases short, with 20 bases between. Germline V gene data show CDR1 as MGHDK and CDR2 as SYGVNS. The CDR3 runs 17 residues. The CDR3 protein is CASSDPTARGLDEKLFF. Here the CDR3 DNA reads TGTGCCAGCAGTGACCCAACGGCCAGGGGCCTGGATGAAAAACTGTTTTTT.

The chain couples TRBV25-1 to TRBJ1-1; D perhaps matches TRBD1 (6 bases). Germline values: CDR1 MGHDK, CDR2 SYGVNS. The CDR3 consists of 14 residues. With 1 base removed from V and 3 bases from J, the gap between germline ends came to 9 bases. In DNA, the CDR3 is TGTGCCAGCAGTGAATGGGCAGGGGACACTGAAGCTTTCTTT. Translating it yields CASSEWAGDTEAFF.

V gene TRBV28 combines with J gene TRBJ1-1, with 7 nucleotides matching TRBD1. Germline V lookup: CDR1 MDHEN, CDR2 SYDVKM. The ends lost 5 bases at V and 2 bases at J; junction bases unmatched: 11. This CDR3 contains 16 residues. CDR3 DNA sequence: TGTGCCAGCAGTCCCAGGGGGTCCTACCTTAACACTGAAGCTTTCTTT. Its translation is CASSPRGSYLNTEAFF.

The genes are TRBV4-1 and TRBJ2-7; 7 bases match TRBD1. This CDR3 region has 16 residues. The V gene's germline CDR1 is MGHRA and CDR2 YSYEKL. The junction had 15 bases not matched to a gene; V was cut back by 5 bases and J by 5 bases. The CDR3 sequence is CASSVVRGTLADEQYF. In DNA form, the CDR3 reads TGCGCCAGCAGCGTTGTCAGGGGGACCCTGGCCGACGAGCAGTACTTC.

The chain has TRBV25-1 and TRBJ2-7; D uncertain. The V gene's germline CDR1 is MGHDK and CDR2 SYGVNS. This CDR3 spans 13 amino acids. The V end was cut by 3 bases, the J end by 3 bases, with 9 bases between. CDR3 sequence (DNA): TGTGCCAGCAGTGACTTATGGGGCTACGAGCAGTACTTC. Encoded protein: CASSDLWGYEQYF.

The sample holds one count of this clone. This sequence joins TRBV4-1 and TRBJ1-2; a weak D match, TRBD1 (6 bases). The CDR3 totals 17 residues. V lost 3 bases and J 3 bases, leaving 20 bases between the germline ends. Germline CDR1 MGHRA, CDR2 YSYEKL. CDR3 loop: CASSHLLGGATDYGYTF. The CDR3, as DNA: TGCGCCAGCAGCCATCTACTTGGGGGGGCGACGGACTATGGCTACACCTTC.

Worth noting for this clone: This same CDR3 is encoded by further DNA sequences in the sample. The V and J genes are TRBV28 and TRBJ1-1; 7 positions agree with TRBD1. J was trimmed by 4 bases and V by 6 bases; bases with no gene match: 2. This CDR3 is 12 amino acids long. From germline, CDR1 is MDHEN and CDR2 SYDVKM. The CDR3 sequence: CASRSGGTEAFF. The CDR3 region has the DNA TGTGCCAGCAGATCAGGGGGCACTGAAGCTTTCTTT.

The rearrangement joins TRBV13 to TRBJ2-5; 7 bases map to TRBD1. This CDR3 is built from 16 residues. J gave up 5 bases and V 6 bases, and 15 bases lay outside the gene matches. Germline assignment: CDR1 PRHDT and CDR2 FYEKMQ (reference sequence). The CDR3 here is CASRPRGTEVRETQYF. CDR3 nucleotide sequence: TGTGCCAGCAGACCCCGAGGGACAGAGGTACGGGAGACCCAGTACTTC. Variable domain in full (rest from reference TRBV13 and TRBJ2-5): AAGVIQSPRHLIKEKRETATLKCYPIPRHDTVYWYQQGPGQDPQFLISFYEKMQSDKGSIPDRFSAQQFSDYHSELNMSSLELGDSALYFCASRPRGTEVRETQYFGPGTRLLVL.

This clone was recorded once. Here the CDR3 DNA reads TGTGCCAGCAGTACTCCGTGGGACAGGGGTATTAGGACCGGGGAGCTGTTTTTT. Its protein is CASSTPWDRGIRTGELFF. The chain joins TRBV28 to TRBJ2-2; 10 bases map to TRBD1. This CDR3 has 18 residues. Trimming at V came to 5 bases and at J to 5 bases, leaving 14 bases not matched to a gene. The V gene's germline CDR1 is MDHEN and CDR2 SYDVKM. The full variable domain, rest sourced from reference TRBV28 and TRBJ2-2, is DVKVTQSSRYLVKRTGEKVFLECVQDMDHENMFWYRQDPGLGLRLIYFSYDVKMKEKGDIPEGYSVSREKKERFSLILESASTNQTSMYLCASSTPWDRGIRTGELFFGEGSRLTVL.